The source of this T cell receptor (beta chain) is a study of PD-L1 blockade in urothelial cancer. The CDR3 runs 15 residues. The V segment lost 4 bases and the J segment 5 bases; nucleotides outside the gene matches: 8. Germline-derived CDR1 and CDR2 are MGHRA and YSYEKL. Assay: immunoSEQ multiplex PCR; the TCRdb copy retains only in-frame clones and omits some. There are roughly 32,000 clones in the sample; 80% to 90% occur only once, and about 7.6% lies in the top ten. Documented time point: peripheral blood 6 weeks after treatment start. This chain links TRBV4-1 with TRBJ2-5, with 9 nucleotides matching TRBD1. The clonotype originates from an older man with urothelial cancer. The sequenced sample was PBMCs, obtained around atezolizumab (anti-PD-L1) treatment. CDR3 sequence reads: CASSPGTGKQETQYF. The CDR3, as DNA: TGCGCCAGCAGCCCTGGGACAGGGAAACAGGAGACCCAGTACTTC.